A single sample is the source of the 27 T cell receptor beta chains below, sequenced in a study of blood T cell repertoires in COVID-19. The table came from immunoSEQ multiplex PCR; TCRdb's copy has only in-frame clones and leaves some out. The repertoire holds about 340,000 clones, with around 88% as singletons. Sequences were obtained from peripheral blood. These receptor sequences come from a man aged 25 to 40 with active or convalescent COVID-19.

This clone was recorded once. CDR3 residues: CASSLQGESEKLFF. DNA of the CDR3: TGTGCCAGCAGTTTACAGGGGGAGAGTGAAAAACTGTTTTTT. V is TRBV28 and J is TRBJ1-4; TRBD1 aligns across 7 bases. This CDR3 contains 14 residues. Germline V gene lookup returns CDR1 MDHEN and CDR2 SYDVKM. V was clipped by 2 bases and J by 7 bases; unmatched bases: 4.

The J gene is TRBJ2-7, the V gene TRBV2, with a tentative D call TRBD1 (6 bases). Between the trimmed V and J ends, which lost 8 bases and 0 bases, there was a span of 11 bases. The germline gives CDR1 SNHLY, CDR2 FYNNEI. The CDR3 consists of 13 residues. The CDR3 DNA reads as TGTGCCAGCCTAAGGGACACCTCCTACGAGCAGTACTTC. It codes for CASLRDTSYEQYF. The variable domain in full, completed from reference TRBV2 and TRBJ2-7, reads EPEVTQTPSHQVTQMGQEVILRCVPISNHLYFYWYRQILGQKVEFLVSFYNNEISEKSEIFDDQFSVERPDGSNFTLKIRSTKLEDSAMYFCASLRDTSYEQYFGPGTRLTVT.

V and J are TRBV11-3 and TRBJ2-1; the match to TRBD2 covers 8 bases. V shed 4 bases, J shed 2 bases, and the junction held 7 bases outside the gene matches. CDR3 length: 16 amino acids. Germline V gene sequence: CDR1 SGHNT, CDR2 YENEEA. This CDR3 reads CASSSSGGLTYNEQFF. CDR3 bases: TGTGCCAGCAGCTCAAGCGGGGGCCTAACCTACAATGAGCAGTTCTTC.

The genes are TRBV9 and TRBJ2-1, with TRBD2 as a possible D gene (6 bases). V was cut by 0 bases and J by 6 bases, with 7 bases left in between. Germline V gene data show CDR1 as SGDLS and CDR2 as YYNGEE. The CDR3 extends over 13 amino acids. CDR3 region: CASSVAGVNEQFF. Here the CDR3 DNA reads TGTGCCAGCAGCGTAGCGGGAGTCAATGAGCAGTTCTTC.

As DNA, the CDR3 is TGCGCCAGCAGGACAGGGGAAAACACCGGGGAGCTGTTTTTT. This sequence encodes CASRTGENTGELFF. This chain uses TRBV5-1 with TRBJ2-2; 8 bases line up with TRBD1. Germline V gives CDR1 SGHRS, CDR2 YFSETQ. This CDR3 has 14 residues. V shed 5 bases, J shed 2 bases, and the junction held 2 bases outside the gene matches.

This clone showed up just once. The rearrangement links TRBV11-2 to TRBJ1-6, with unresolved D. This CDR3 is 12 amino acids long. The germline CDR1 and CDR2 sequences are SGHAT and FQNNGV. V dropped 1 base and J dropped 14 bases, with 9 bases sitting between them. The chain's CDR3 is CASSLGYGSLHF. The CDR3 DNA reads TGTGCCAGCAGCTTAGGGTACGGGTCCCTCCACTTT.

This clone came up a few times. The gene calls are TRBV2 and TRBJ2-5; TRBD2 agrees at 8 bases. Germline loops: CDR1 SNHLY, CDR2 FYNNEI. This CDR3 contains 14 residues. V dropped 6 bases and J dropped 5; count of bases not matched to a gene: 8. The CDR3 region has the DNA TGTGCCAGCAGCCCCGGACTAGCCGTGGAGACCCAGTACTTC. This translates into CASSPGLAVETQYF.

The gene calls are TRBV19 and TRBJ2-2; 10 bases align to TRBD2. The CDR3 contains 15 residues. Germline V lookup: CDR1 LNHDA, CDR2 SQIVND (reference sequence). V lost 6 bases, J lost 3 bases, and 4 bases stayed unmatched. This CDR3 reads CASRRAGGDTGELFF. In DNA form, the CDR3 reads TGTGCCAGTAGACGAGCGGGAGGGGACACCGGGGAGCTGTTTTTT.

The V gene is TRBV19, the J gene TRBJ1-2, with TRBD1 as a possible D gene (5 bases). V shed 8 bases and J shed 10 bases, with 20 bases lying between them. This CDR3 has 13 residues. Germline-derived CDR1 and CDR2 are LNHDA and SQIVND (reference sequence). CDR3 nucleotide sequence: TGTGCCAGTTCTAGAACAACAGGCCTCTTCTACACCTTC. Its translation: CASSRTTGLFYTF. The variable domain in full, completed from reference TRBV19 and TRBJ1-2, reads DGGITQSPKYLFRKEGQNVTLSCEQNLNHDAMYWYRQDPGQGLRLIYYSQIVNDFQKGDIAEGYSVSREKKESFPLTVTSAQKNPTAFYLCASSRTTGLFYTFGSGTRLTVV.

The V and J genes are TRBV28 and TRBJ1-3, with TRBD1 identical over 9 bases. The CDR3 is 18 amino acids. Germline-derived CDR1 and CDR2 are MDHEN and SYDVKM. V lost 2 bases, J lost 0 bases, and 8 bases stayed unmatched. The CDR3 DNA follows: TGTGCCAGCAGTTTAAGGGGGACAGGGCTTTTCTCTGGAAACACCATATATTTT. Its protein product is CASSLRGTGLFSGNTIYF.

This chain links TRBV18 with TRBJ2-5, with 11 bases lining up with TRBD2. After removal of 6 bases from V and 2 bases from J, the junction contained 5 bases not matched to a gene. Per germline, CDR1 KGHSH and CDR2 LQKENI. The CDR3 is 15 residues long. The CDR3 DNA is TGTGCCAGCTCCACGGGACTAGCGGTTCAAGAGACCCAGTACTTC. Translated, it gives CASSTGLAVQETQYF.

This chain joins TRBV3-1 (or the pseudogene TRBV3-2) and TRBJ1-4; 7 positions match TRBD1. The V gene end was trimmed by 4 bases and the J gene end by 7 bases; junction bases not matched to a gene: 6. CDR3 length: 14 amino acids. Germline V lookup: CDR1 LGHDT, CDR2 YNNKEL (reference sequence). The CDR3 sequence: CASSPQGGSEKLFF. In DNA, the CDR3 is TGTGCCAGCAGCCCTCAGGGGGGTAGTGAAAAACTGTTTTTT.

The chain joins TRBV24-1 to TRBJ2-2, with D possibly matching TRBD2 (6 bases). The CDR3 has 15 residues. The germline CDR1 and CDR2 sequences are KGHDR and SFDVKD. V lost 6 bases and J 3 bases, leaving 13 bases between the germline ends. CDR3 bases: TGTGCCACCAGTCTGTCAGGGAGGTACACCGGGGAGCTGTTTTTT. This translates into CATSLSGRYTGELFF.

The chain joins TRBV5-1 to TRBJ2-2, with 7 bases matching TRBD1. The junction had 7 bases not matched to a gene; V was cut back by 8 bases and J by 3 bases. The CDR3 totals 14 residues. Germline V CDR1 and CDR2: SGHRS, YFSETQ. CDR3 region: CASSEQGYTGELFF. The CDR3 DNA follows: TGCGCCAGTTCCGAACAGGGGTACACCGGGGAGCTGTTTTTT.

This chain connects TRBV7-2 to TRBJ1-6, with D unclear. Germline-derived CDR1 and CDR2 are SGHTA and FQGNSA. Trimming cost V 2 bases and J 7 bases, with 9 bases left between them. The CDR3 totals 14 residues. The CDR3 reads CASSLSSGNSPLHF. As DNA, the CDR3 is TGTGCCAGCAGCTTATCCTCGGGAAATTCACCCCTCCACTTT. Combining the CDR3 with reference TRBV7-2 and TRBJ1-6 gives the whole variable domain GAGVSQSPSNKVTEKGKDVELRCDPISGHTALYWYRQSLGQGLEFLIYFQGNSAPDKSGLPSDRFSAERTGGSVSTLTIQRTQQEDSAVYLCASSLSSGNSPLHFGNGTRLTVT.

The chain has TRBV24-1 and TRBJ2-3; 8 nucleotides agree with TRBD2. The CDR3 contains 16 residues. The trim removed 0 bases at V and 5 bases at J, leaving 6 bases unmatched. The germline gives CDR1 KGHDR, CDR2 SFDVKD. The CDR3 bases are TGTGCCACCAGTGATTTGGTGCCTAGCGGGTTAGATACGCAGTATTTT. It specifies CATSDLVPSGLDTQYF.

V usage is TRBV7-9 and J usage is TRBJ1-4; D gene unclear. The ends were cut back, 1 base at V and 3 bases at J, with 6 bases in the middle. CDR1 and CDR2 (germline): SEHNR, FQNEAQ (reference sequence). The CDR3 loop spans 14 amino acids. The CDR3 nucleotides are TGTGCCAGCAGCTTAGAGGGAGCTAATGAAAAACTGTTTTTT. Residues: CASSLEGANEKLFF.

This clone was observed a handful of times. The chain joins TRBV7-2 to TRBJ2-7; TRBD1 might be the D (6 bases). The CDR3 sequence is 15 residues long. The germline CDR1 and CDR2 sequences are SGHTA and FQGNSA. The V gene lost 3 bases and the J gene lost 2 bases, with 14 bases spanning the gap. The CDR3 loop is CASSLDPGQTYEQYF. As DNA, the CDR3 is TGTGCCAGCAGCTTGGACCCCGGACAGACCTACGAGCAGTACTTC.

The CDR3 sequence: CASRKGVDNSPLHF. CDR3 coding DNA: TGTGCCAGCAGGAAGGGGGTTGATAATTCACCCCTCCACTTT. The V gene is TRBV27, the J gene TRBJ1-6, with a tentative D call TRBD1 (6 bases). Trimming removed 6 bases from V and 5 bases from J, with 11 bases in between. The CDR3 loop spans 14 amino acids. CDR1 and CDR2 from the germline V gene are MNHEY and SMNVEV (reference sequence).

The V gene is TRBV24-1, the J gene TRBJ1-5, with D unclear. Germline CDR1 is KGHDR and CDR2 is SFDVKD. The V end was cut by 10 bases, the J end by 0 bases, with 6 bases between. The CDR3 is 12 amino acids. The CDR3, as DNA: TGTGCCACTACAGCTAGCAATCAGCCCCAGCATTTT. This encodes CATTASNQPQHF.

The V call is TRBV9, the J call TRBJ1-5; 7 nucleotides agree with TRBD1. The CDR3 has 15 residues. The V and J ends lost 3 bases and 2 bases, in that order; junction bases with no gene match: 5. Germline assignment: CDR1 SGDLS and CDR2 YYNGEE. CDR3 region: CASSATGTGNQPQHF. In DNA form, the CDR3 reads TGTGCCAGCAGCGCGACAGGGACGGGCAATCAGCCCCAGCATTTT.

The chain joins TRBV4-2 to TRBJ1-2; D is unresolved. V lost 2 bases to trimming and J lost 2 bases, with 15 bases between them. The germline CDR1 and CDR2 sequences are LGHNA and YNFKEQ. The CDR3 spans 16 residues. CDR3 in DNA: TGTGCCAGCAGCCAATGGAGCGGGGAAACGAACTATGGCTACACCTTC. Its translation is CASSQWSGETNYGYTF.

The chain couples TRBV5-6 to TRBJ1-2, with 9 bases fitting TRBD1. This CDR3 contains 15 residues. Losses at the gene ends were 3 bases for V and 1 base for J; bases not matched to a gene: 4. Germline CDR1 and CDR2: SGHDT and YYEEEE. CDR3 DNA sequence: TGTGCCAGCAGCTGGGACAGGGAATTTAACTATGGCTACACCTTC. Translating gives CASSWDREFNYGYTF.

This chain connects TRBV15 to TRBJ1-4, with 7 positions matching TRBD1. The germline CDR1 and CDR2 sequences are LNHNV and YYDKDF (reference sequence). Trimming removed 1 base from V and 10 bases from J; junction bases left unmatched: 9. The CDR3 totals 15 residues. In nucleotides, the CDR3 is TGTGCCACCAGCAGAGCCCTCGGACAGGAAGGAAAACTGTTTTTT. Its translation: CATSRALGQEGKLFF.

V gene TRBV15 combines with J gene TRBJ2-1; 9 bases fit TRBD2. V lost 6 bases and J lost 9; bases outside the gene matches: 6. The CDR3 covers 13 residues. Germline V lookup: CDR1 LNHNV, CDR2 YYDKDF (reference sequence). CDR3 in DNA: TGTGCCACCAGGGCTAGCGGGATTGTTGAGCAGTTCTTC. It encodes CATRASGIVEQFF.

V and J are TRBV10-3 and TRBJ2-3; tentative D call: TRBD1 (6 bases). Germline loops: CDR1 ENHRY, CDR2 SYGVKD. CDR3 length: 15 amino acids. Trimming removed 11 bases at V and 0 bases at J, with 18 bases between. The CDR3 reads CAAADSVTSTDTQYF. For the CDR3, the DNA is TGTGCCGCAGCGGACAGCGTCACTAGCACAGATACGCAGTATTTT.

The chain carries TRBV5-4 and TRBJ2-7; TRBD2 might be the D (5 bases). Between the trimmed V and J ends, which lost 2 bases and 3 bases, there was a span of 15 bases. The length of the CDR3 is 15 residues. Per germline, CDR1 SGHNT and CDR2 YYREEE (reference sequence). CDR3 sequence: CASSLFLGLRYEQYF. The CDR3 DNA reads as TGTGCCAGCAGCTTATTCCTCGGACTGCGCTACGAGCAGTACTTC.